The TCR beta chain under discussion was sequenced for a study of blood T cells in healthy people across ages. As concerns this clonotype: The antigen remains unidentified. One end of the junction varies from germline; a read error may be responsible.

The CDR3 loop spans 16 amino acids. CDR1 and CDR2 from the germline V gene are SGHDT and YYEEEE. Primed by a sample-barcoded 5' primer and a J-beta primer mix, a second PCR proceeded for 7 to 11 cycles. MiXCR, applied by TCRdb to the 5' RACE reads, yields one record per CDR3 protein. The table lists roughly 2 million distinct CDR3 sequences, around half of them singletons. Study-wide findings and caveats: The long-lived group displayed more naive CD4+ cells, plus higher diversity, than the aged donors did.

The specimen sequenced was blood. The clonotype was recovered from a woman aged 40 to 50 in good health. The chain employs TRBV5-6 and TRBJ1-6; 7 nucleotides match TRBD1. CDR3 residues: CASSPTGNSYKSPLHF. As DNA, the CDR3 is TGTGCCAGCAGCCCGACAGGGAACTCCTATAAGTCACCCCTCCACTTT.